This paragraph covers one T cell receptor (beta chain) sequence. Its antigen is undetermined. V lost 3 bases and J lost 7, with 15 bases in between. The CDR3 consists of 14 residues. CDR1 MGHDK and CDR2 SYGVNS come from the germline V gene. This entry is derived from a study of shared clonotypes between healthy human individuals. Study-wide context: Researchers assigned three CD4 naive, three CD4 memory, two CD8 naive and one CD8 memory plate to each donor. Notes on the study in general: The sole specimen, blood, was sampled, and tissue repertoires likely differ.

The assay was carried out at the deep level. Generated by immunoSEQ multiplex PCR, the TCRdb table keeps only in-frame clones and is missing some. The sample contains roughly 1 million clones, 65% to 80% of which appear only once. The chain carries TRBV25-1 and TRBJ1-2; tentatively, D is TRBD1 (6 bases). This receptor was taken from a man between 18 and 29 years old in good health. The sequencing sample was made of memory CD4+ T cells sorted from blood. Subset meaning: CD45RA-negative fraction. The CDR3 is CASSEHTGLGGYTF. CDR3 bases: TGTGCCAGCAGTGAGCACACAGGGCTGGGTGGCTACACCTTC.